This T cell receptor (beta chain) was identified during a study of PD-1 blockade in classical Hodgkin lymphoma. Following autologous stem cell transplantation, relapse occurred in every patient, and exposure to brentuximab vedotin varied. From germline, CDR1 is SGDLS and CDR2 YYNGEE. The V end was cut by 3 bases, the J end by 4 bases, with 9 bases between. CDR3 length equals 13 residues. The table came from immunoSEQ multiplex PCR; TCRdb's copy has only in-frame clones and leaves some out. The repertoire holds 95,000 to 100,000 clones, with roughly 89% as singletons. Material: peripheral blood mononuclear cells (PBMCs), obtained before the second cycle of nivolumab. This clonotype was obtained from a human donor with classical Hodgkin lymphoma. This chain uses TRBV9 with TRBJ2-3; D might be TRBD1 or TRBD2, each matching 5 bases. The CDR3, as DNA: TGTGCCAGCAGCGCCCTGGGGGCAGATACGCAGTATTTT. Translating gives CASSALGADTQYF.